This T cell receptor beta chain was observed in a study of post-analysis software for immune sequencing data. Study-wide points: About 5 TRBV segments (TRBV5-6, TRBV5-1 and TRBV20-1 among them) occurred more frequently in patients than in controls. Compared with controls, patients showed significantly lower normalized Chao1 diversity. When the samples were clustered directly with F measure, those that had been prepared in the same batch showed strong co-clustering.

This clonotype has more than one count but fewer than ten. The antigen is undetermined. Germline CDR1 and CDR2: SNHLY and FYNNEI. The V end was cut by 4 bases, the J end by 12 bases, with 13 bases between. This CDR3 is 12 amino acids long. Built from TCR beta cDNA, the libraries had unique molecular identifiers in them. Some 500,000 cDNA molecules were recovered from an input of about 1 to 10 million T cells. TCRdb fed the PCR reads into MiXCR, producing one record per CDR3 protein. The table shows about 540,000 distinct CDR3 sequences, with roughly 34% occurring only once. The sequence was collected from a girl younger than 18 with multiple sclerosis. The chain joins TRBV2 to TRBJ2-1; D call uncertain. The sequenced sample was blood. CDR3 protein: CASSGTEIGQFF. The DNA for the CDR3 is TGTGCCAGCAGTGGGACGGAAATAGGGCAGTTCTTC.